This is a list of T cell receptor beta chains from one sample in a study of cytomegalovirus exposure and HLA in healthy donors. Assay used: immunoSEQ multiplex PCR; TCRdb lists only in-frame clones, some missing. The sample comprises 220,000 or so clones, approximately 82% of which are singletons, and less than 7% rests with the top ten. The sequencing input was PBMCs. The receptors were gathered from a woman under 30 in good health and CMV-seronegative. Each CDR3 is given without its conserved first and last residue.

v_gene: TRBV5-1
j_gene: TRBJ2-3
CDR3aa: ASSRGDRPEDTQY

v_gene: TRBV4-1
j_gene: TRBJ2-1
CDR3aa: ASSQDGRAGYSYNEQF

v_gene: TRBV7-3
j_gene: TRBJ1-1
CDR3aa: ASSLKPPRKTDTEAF

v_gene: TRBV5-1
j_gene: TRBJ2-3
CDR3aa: ASGGGLSTDTQY

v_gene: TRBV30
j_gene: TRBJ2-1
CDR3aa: AWCPGSYNEQF

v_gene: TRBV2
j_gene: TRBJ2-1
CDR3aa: ASTIDRYNEQF

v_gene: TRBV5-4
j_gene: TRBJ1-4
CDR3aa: ASSLVGGGEDEKLF

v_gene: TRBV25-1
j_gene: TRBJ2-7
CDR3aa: ASSAYRDRSSYEQY

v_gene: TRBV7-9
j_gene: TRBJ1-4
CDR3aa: ASSLRETTNEKLF

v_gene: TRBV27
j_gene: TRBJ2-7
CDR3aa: ASSLLPGNYEQY

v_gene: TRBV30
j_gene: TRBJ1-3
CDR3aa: AWGDGFSGNTIY

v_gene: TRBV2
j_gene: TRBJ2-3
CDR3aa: ASTRLAGEGDTQY

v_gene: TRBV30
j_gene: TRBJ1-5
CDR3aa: AWSDRGQPQH

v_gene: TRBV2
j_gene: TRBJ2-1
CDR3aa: ASSDHPKPNEQF

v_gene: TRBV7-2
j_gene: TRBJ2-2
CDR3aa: ASSRGNTGELF

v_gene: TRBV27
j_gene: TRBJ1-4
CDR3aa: ASSSRERHEKLF

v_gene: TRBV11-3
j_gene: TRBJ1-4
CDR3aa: ASSFIPPGRTNEKLF

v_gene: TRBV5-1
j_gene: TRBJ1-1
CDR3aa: ASSFGVGTTEAF

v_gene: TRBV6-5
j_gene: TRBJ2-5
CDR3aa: ASSRGTERGTQY

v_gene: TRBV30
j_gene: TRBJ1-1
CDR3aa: AWSVTGAGTEAF

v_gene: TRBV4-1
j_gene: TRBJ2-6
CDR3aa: ASSQDGAGYSGANVLT

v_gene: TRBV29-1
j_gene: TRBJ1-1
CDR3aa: SVAARDTEAF

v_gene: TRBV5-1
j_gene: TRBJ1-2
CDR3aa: ASRSPGQDDYGYT

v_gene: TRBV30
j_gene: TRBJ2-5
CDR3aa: AWGGETQY

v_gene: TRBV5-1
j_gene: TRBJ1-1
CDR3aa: ASSLDSTVEAEAF

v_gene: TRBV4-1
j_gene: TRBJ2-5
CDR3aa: ASSQDNRPLQTQY

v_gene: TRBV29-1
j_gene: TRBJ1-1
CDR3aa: SVVATASTEAF

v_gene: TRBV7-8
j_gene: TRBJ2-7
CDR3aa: ASSSLAGDRYEQY

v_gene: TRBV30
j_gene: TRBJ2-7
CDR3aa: AWGSGVSYEQY

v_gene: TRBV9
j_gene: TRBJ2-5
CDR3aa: ASRGTDETQY

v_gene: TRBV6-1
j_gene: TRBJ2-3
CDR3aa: ASSPSGATDTQY